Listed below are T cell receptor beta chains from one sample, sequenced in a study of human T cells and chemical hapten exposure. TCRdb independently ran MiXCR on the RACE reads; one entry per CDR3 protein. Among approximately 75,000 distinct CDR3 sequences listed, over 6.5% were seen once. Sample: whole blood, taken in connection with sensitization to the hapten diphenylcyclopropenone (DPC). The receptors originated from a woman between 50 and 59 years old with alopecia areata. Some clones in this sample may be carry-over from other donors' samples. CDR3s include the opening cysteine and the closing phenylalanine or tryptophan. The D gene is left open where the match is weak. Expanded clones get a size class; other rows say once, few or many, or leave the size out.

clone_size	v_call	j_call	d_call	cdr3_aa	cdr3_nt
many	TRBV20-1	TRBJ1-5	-	CSARVQPRHQPQHF	TGCAGTGCTAGGGTGCAGCCCCGCCATCAGCCCCAGCATTTT
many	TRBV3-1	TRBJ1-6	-	CASSQRGAGDSPLHF	TGTGCCAGCAGCCAACGGGGGGCTGGCGATTCACCCCTCCACTTT
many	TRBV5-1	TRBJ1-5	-	CASSLQPTGGSNQPQHF	TGCGCCAGCAGCTTACAACCGACAGGCGGTAGCAATCAGCCCCAGCATTTT
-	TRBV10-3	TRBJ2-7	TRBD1	CAISGGTGRSEQYF	TGTGCCATCAGTGGGGGGACAGGGCGTAGCGAGCAGTACTTC
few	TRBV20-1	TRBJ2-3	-	CSADLQGRTQYF	TGCAGTGCTGATCTCCAGGGGCGTACGCAGTATTTT
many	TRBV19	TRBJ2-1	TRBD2	CASDQGLAGDRDEQFF	TGTGCCAGCGATCAAGGACTAGCGGGAGATCGGGATGAGCAGTTCTTC
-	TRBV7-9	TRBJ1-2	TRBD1	CASTKGDRRGYTF	TGTGCCAGCACCAAAGGGGACAGGCGAGGCTACACCTTC
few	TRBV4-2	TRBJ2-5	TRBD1	CASSLEAGTGAETQYF	TGTGCCAGCAGCCTAGAGGCCGGGACAGGGGCCGAGACCCAGTACTTC
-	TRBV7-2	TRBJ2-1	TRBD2	CASSFGTTEQFF	TGTGCCAGCAGCTTCGGGACTACTGAGCAGTTCTTC
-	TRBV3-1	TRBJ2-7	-	CASSHSRDGGLKYF	TGTGCCAGCAGCCATTCCCGGGACGGCGGCTTAAAGTACTTC
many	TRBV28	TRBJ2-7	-	CASSIDSSYEQYF	TGTGCCAGCAGCATCGACAGCTCCTACGAGCAGTACTTC
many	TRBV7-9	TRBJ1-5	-	CASSRGPHQPQHF	TGTGCCAGCAGTAGGGGTCCTCATCAGCCCCAGCATTTT
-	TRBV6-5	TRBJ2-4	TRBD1	CASSSPLDRENIQYF	TGTGCCAGCAGTTCCCCCCTGGACAGGGAAAACATTCAGTACTTC
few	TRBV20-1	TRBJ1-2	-	CSARDLIWGDGYTF	TGCAGTGCTAGAGATTTAATTTGGGGGGATGGCTACACCTTC
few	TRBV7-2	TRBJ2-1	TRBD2	CASSLAVLAGEFF	TGTGCCAGCAGCTTAGCGGTTCTAGCGGGGGAGTTCTTC
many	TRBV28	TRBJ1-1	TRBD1	CASSFFLTGPGSTEAFF	TGTGCCAGCAGTTTTTTTCTGACAGGGCCTGGGAGCACTGAAGCTTTCTTT
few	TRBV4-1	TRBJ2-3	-	CASSQEGTTGDTQYF	TGCGCCAGCAGCCAAGAGGGGACCACCGGAGATACGCAGTATTTT
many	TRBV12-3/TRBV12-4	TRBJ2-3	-	CASKPGTVSTDTQYF	TGTGCCAGCAAACCCGGGACGGTTAGCACAGATACGCAGTATTTT
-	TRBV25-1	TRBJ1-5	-	CASSRQGNQPQHF	TGTGCCAGCAGCCGACAGGGCAATCAGCCCCAGCATTTT
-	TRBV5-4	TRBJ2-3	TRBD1	CASSLEGAEDTQYF	TGTGCCAGCAGCTTGGAGGGGGCTGAAGATACGCAGTATTTT
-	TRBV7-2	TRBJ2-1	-	CASSLDGGSSYNEQFF	TGTGCCAGCAGCTTAGATGGGGGGAGCTCCTACAATGAGCAGTTCTTC
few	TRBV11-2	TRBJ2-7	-	CASSLEPGGYEQYF	TGTGCCAGCAGCTTAGAACCAGGGGGGTACGAGCAGTACTTC
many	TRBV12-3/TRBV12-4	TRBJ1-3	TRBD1	CASSDRGSGNTIYF	TGTGCCAGCAGTGACAGGGGCTCTGGAAACACCATATATTTT
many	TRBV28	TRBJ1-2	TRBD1	CASTPTGSLWGYTF	TGTGCCAGCACTCCGACAGGGTCCCTCTGGGGCTACACCTTC
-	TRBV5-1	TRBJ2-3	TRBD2	CASSLMGLASTDTQYF	TGCGCCAGCAGCCTGATGGGACTAGCGTCGACAGATACGCAGTATTTT
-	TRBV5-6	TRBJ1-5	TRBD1	CASSRQGRGNQPQHF	TGTGCCAGCAGCCGACAGGGACGTGGCAATCAGCCCCAGCATTTT
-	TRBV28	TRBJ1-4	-	CASRVATNEKLFF	TGTGCCAGCAGAGTTGCAACTAATGAAAAACTGTTTTTT
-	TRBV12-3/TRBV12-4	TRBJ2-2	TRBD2	CASLWAGGGVTTGELFF	TGTGCCAGCCTTTGGGCGGGAGGCGGGGTCACGACCGGGGAGCTGTTTTTT
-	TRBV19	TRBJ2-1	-	CASSMGLTEQFF	TGTGCCAGTAGTATGGGGCTAACCGAGCAGTTCTTC
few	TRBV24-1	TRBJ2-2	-	CATSDLETQSPGELFF	TGTGCCACCAGTGATCTAGAAACACAGAGTCCCGGGGAGCTGTTTTTT
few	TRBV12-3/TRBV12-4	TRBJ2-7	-	CATSDGRSYEQYF	TGTGCCACCTCAGACGGACGCTCCTACGAGCAGTACTTC
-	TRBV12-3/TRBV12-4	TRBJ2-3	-	CASSFQDTQYF	TGTGCCAGCAGTTTTCAAGATACGCAGTATTTT
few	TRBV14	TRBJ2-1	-	CASSQVLTTSYNEQFF	TGTGCCAGCAGCCAAGTTTTAACAACTAGCTACAATGAGCAGTTCTTC
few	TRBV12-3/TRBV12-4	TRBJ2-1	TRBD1	CASRFAGDRVNEQFF	TGTGCCAGCAGGTTTGCCGGGGACAGGGTAAATGAGCAGTTCTTC
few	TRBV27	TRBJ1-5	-	CASSLGQIPGQPQHF	TGTGCCAGCAGCCTTGGACAAATTCCGGGCCAGCCCCAGCATTTT
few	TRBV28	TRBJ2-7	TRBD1	CASSLGQTYEQYF	TGTGCCAGCAGTTTGGGACAGACCTACGAGCAGTACTTC
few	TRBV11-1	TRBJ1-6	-	CASSLRGRDSPLHF	TGTGCCAGCAGCTTACGGGGACGAGATTCACCCCTCCACTTT
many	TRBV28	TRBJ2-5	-	CASGRGGETQYF	TGTGCCAGCGGAAGGGGGGGGGAGACCCAGTACTTC
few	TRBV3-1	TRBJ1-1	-	CASSQIESVGAFF	TGTGCCAGCAGCCAAATCGAGTCGGTGGGGGCTTTCTTT
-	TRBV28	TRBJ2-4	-	CAPYGGIAVGSKNIQYF	TGTGCCCCCTACGGCGGGATAGCCGTCGGGTCCAAAAACATTCAGTACTTC
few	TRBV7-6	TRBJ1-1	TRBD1	CASSSDRGRGWPTEAFF	TGTGCCAGCAGCTCGGACAGGGGAAGAGGTTGGCCTACTGAAGCTTTCTTT
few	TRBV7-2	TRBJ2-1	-	CASSLVSGYNEQFF	TGTGCCAGCAGCTTAGTAAGCGGGTACAATGAGCAGTTCTTC